Below, 32 T cell receptor beta chains from the same sample are listed, as sequenced in a study of PD-1 blockade in mismatch repair-deficient tumors. The table came from immunoSEQ multiplex PCR; TCRdb's copy has only in-frame clones and leaves some out. Among approximately 79,000 clones listed, roughly 80% were seen once. The material was peripheral blood, obtained 44 weeks after starting pembrolizumab. The receptors here all came from an adult with mismatch repair-deficient cancer.

The V and J genes are TRBV29-1 and TRBJ2-5, with 11 bases lining up with TRBD2. Trimming at V came to 6 bases and at J to 4 bases, leaving 7 bases not matched to a gene. This CDR3 spans 14 amino acids. Germline CDR1 is SQVTM and CDR2 is ANQGSEA. The CDR3, as DNA: TGCAGCGTCGGGCTAGCGGGAGGCGCAGAGACCCAGTACTTC. It specifies CSVGLAGGAETQYF.

This chain uses TRBV29-1 with TRBJ2-2, with 11 bases fitting TRBD2. CDR3 length: 13 residues. Trimming cost V 6 bases and J 6 bases; bases outside gene matches: 3. In germline, CDR1 is SQVTM, CDR2 ANQGSEA. CDR3 in amino acids: CSVTSGTAGELFF. Here the CDR3 DNA reads TGCAGCGTGACTAGCGGGACCGCCGGGGAGCTGTTTTTT.

This chain links TRBV12-5 with TRBJ1-1; D remains ambiguous. V lost 5 bases, J lost 0 bases, and 7 bases lay in between. CDR1 and CDR2 (germline): LGHNT, FRNRAP. This CDR3 region has 13 residues. In nucleotides, the CDR3 is TGTGCTAGTGGTGGGGATTTGAACACTGAAGCTTTCTTT. Protein product: CASGGDLNTEAFF.

The chain is built from TRBV18 and TRBJ2-1; 10 bases agree with TRBD1. V shed 5 bases and J 11 bases; nucleotides not matched to a gene: 12. The CDR3 consists of 15 residues. CDR1 is KGHSH, CDR2 LQKENI, per germline. The CDR3 DNA is TGTGCCAGCTCAACCGGGACAGGGGTACAAACTCAGCAGTTCTTC. The encoded protein is CASSTGTGVQTQQFF.

The J gene is TRBJ2-5, the V gene TRBV6-1, with 14 positions matching TRBD2. This CDR3 has 18 residues. Germline values: CDR1 MNHNS, CDR2 SASEGT. J was trimmed by 2 bases and V by 4 bases; bases with no gene match: 9. CDR3 nucleotides: TGTGCCAGCAGTGCCACGGGACTAGCGGGAGTAAGTCAAGAGACCCAGTACTTC. Residues: CASSATGLAGVSQETQYF.

J is TRBJ1-5 and V is TRBV18; unclear D gene. Per the germline V gene, CDR1 is KGHSH and CDR2 is LQKENI. The CDR3 totals 12 residues. Trimming removed 5 bases at V and 5 bases at J, with 7 bases between. CDR3 nucleotide sequence: TGTGCCAGCTCATCAAACGATCAGCCCCAGCATTTT. Encoded protein: CASSSNDQPQHF.

V gene TRBV7-8 combines with J gene TRBJ2-3, with a weak D call TRBD2 (7 bases). V dropped 1 base and J dropped 5 bases, with 22 bases sitting between them. The CDR3 is 18 amino acids. The germline CDR1 and CDR2 sequences are SGHVS and FQNEAQ. DNA for the CDR3: TGTGCCAGCAGCTTAGGGCCCGGGGGGCTCGGCACAGGAGATACGCAGTATTTT. Translated: CASSLGPGGLGTGDTQYF.

This chain joins TRBV7-8 and TRBJ2-5, with a possible D match to TRBD1 (6 bases). This CDR3 has 15 residues. Germline CDR1 is SGHVS and CDR2 is FQNEAQ. V lost 5 bases and J 0 bases, leaving 13 bases between the germline ends. The CDR3: CASSPTGWDQETQYF. CDR3 coding DNA: TGTGCCAGCAGCCCAACAGGGTGGGACCAAGAGACCCAGTACTTC.

The chain links TRBV9 to TRBJ1-1; D remains ambiguous. Per the germline V gene, CDR1 is SGDLS and CDR2 is YYNGEE. The CDR3 loop spans 13 amino acids. V was pared by 4 bases and J by 8 bases, with 15 bases between. The CDR3 DNA reads as TGTGCCAGCAGCCCCCGTGGGGAGGAAGAAGCTTTCTTT. The encoded protein is CASSPRGEEEAFF. Supplemented by reference TRBV9 and TRBJ1-1, the full variable domain reads DSGVTQTPKHLITATGQRVTLRCSPRSGDLSVYWYQQSLDQGLQFLIQYYNGEERAKGNILERFSAQQFPDLHSELNLSSLELGDSALYFCASSPRGEEEAFFGQGTRLTVV.

This clone was seen only once. The junction shows a germline mismatch at one end, possibly a read error. This rearrangement joins TRBV14 to TRBJ2-3; D call uncertain. The CDR3 is made up of 13 amino acids. Germline CDR1 SGHDN, CDR2 FVKESK. CDR3 in DNA: TGTACCAGCAGCTTGAATCCCAGAGATACGCAGTATTTT. This sequence encodes CTSSLNPRDTQYF.

This clone has just one count. The chain couples TRBV9 to TRBJ1-3; possibly TRBD1 for D (5 bases). The germline V and J ends were trimmed by 0 bases and 2 bases, with 12 bases remaining between them. This CDR3 is 16 amino acids long. Per germline, CDR1 SGDLS and CDR2 YYNGEE. CDR3 sequence: CASSVDPGRTGNTIYF. As DNA, the CDR3 is TGTGCCAGCAGCGTAGACCCGGGGCGTACTGGAAACACCATATATTTT.

In nucleotides, the CDR3 is TGTGCCAGCAGTGTAGGGCATGGCAATCAGCCCCAGCATTTT. Translated: CASSVGHGNQPQHF. V and J are TRBV2 and TRBJ1-5; D is unresolved. The V end was cut by 4 bases, the J end by 2 bases, with 9 bases between. This CDR3 has 14 residues. In germline, CDR1 is SNHLY, CDR2 FYNNEI. Using reference TRBV2 and TRBJ1-5 for the parts outside the CDR3, the full variable domain is EPEVTQTPSHQVTQMGQEVILRCVPISNHLYFYWYRQILGQKVEFLVSFYNNEISEKSEIFDDQFSVERPDGSNFTLKIRSTKLEDSAMYFCASSVGHGNQPQHFGDGTRLSIL.

The V gene is TRBV5-1, the J gene TRBJ2-7; D not certain. The CDR3 is 12 residues long. CDR1 SGHRS and CDR2 YFSETQ come from the germline V gene. V lost 0 bases and J 4 bases, leaving 5 bases between the germline ends. The CDR3 DNA reads TGCGCCAGCAGCTTGGTGGGTTACGAGCAGTACTTC. It specifies CASSLVGYEQYF.

This rearrangement joins TRBV28 to TRBJ2-7; the match to TRBD2 covers 10 bases. CDR3 size: 15 residues. Trimming took 5 bases from V and 4 from J; bases not matched to a gene: 8. Germline loops: CDR1 MDHEN, CDR2 SYDVKM. CDR3 in amino acids: CASSPPGLAPYEQYF. CDR3 coding DNA: TGTGCCAGCAGTCCTCCGGGACTAGCGCCTTACGAGCAGTACTTC.

The chain is built from TRBV5-4 and TRBJ1-2; D not certain. V lost 4 bases to trimming and J lost 8 bases, with 15 bases between them. Germline V gene data show CDR1 as SGHNT and CDR2 as YYREEE (reference sequence). This CDR3 contains 13 residues. The CDR3 sequence: CASSTGRQKGYTF. In DNA form, the CDR3 reads TGTGCCAGCAGCACCGGACGCCAGAAAGGCTACACCTTC.

The chain links TRBV5-6 to TRBJ2-3, with D tentatively TRBD1 (6 bases). Trimming cost V 4 bases and J 2 bases, with 14 bases left between them. Germline CDR1 SGHDT, CDR2 YYEEEE. This CDR3 comprises 15 residues. The CDR3 DNA reads as TGTGCCAGCAGCAGGGCAGGGGTATACACAGATACGCAGTATTTT. Residues: CASSRAGVYTDTQYF.

This clone appeared many times. The V and J genes are TRBV6-5 and TRBJ2-2; 8 nucleotides align to TRBD1. Per the germline V gene, CDR1 is MNHEY and CDR2 is SVGAGI. The V gene end was trimmed by 5 bases and the J gene end by 5 bases; junction bases not matched to a gene: 7. The CDR3 sequence is 15 residues long. CDR3: CASSQTTGVTGELFF. Written as DNA, the CDR3 is TGTGCCAGCAGTCAGACGACAGGGGTGACCGGGGAGCTGTTTTTT.

The CDR3 coding sequence is TGTGCCAGCAGACTTAGCTCCTACAATGAGCAGTTCTTC. Translated, it gives CASRLSSYNEQFF. The chain employs TRBV27 and TRBJ2-1; no definite D call. The CDR3 spans 13 residues. V lost 6 bases and J 0 bases, leaving 6 bases between the germline ends. CDR1 is MNHEY and CDR2 is SMNVEV in the germline V gene (reference sequence).

The V call is TRBV7-9, the J call TRBJ2-3, with D perhaps being TRBD1 or TRBD2 (5 bases each). The CDR3 has 16 residues. CDR1 SEHNR and CDR2 FQNEAQ come from the germline V gene (reference sequence). Trimming pared 4 bases from V and 0 bases from J, leaving 14 bases between. For the CDR3, the DNA is TGTGCCAGCAGCTGGGGGTGGGCTACTAGCACAGATACGCAGTATTTT. This gives the protein CASSWGWATSTDTQYF.

The chain carries TRBV27 and TRBJ2-7, with D perhaps matching TRBD2 (7 bases). Trimming cost V 3 bases and J 4 bases, with 13 bases left between them. From germline, CDR1 is MNHEY and CDR2 SMNVEV (reference sequence). This CDR3 has 14 residues. CDR3 sequence: CASSFGGGEYEQYF. The CDR3 DNA reads TGTGCCAGCAGTTTCGGAGGGGGGGAGTACGAGCAGTACTTC.

V is TRBV19 and J is TRBJ2-1, with D unclear. Looked up from germline, CDR1 is LNHDA and CDR2 is SQIVND (reference sequence). This CDR3 contains 15 residues. V lost 4 bases and J 0 bases, leaving 10 bases between the germline ends. In DNA, the CDR3 is TGTGCCAGTAGTACGTCCCCGAGCTCCTACAATGAGCAGTTCTTC. Protein sequence: CASSTSPSSYNEQFF.

This sequence joins TRBV16 and TRBJ1-1; D ambiguous. CDR1 KGHSY and CDR2 FQNENV come from the germline V gene. This CDR3 spans 11 amino acids. V was trimmed by 2 bases and J by 8 bases, leaving 6 bases between them. The CDR3 spells CASSQGSEAFF. CDR3 DNA sequence: TGTGCCAGCAGCCAAGGATCAGAAGCTTTCTTT.

The rearrangement links TRBV6-5 to TRBJ1-4, with a weak D call TRBD1 (5 bases). CDR1 and CDR2 (germline): MNHEY, SVGAGI. Trimming removed 6 bases at V and 8 bases at J, with 10 bases between. The CDR3 length is 12 residues. In nucleotides, the CDR3 is TGTGCCAGCAGAGGGGCGAGGGAAAAACTGTTTTTT. Its translation: CASRGAREKLFF.

This chain connects TRBV19 to TRBJ1-3, with 7 bases fitting TRBD1. This CDR3 has 14 residues. The V gene's germline CDR1 is LNHDA and CDR2 SQIVND (reference sequence). With V trimmed by 5 bases and J by 2 bases, 3 bases remained unmatched. The CDR3 sequence is CASSPGQPGNTIYF. The CDR3 DNA is TGTGCCAGTAGTCCGGGACAGCCTGGAAACACCATATATTTT.

The chain couples TRBV7-2 to TRBJ2-3; 10 bases are a match to TRBD2. Germline CDR1 and CDR2: SGHTA and FQGNSA. The CDR3 runs 15 residues. After removal of 3 bases from V and 4 bases from J, the junction contained 4 bases not matched to a gene. The CDR3 nucleotides are TGTGCCAGCAGCTTGCTAGCGGGAGCCGCAGATACGCAGTATTTT. It specifies CASSLLAGAADTQYF.

The V and J genes are TRBV7-6 and TRBJ2-5; D gene uncertain. In germline, CDR1 is SGHVS, CDR2 FNYEAQ. This CDR3 region has 11 residues. With 1 base removed from V and 5 bases from J, the gap between germline ends came to 2 bases. The CDR3 loop is CASSLDETQYF. CDR3 nucleotides: TGTGCCAGCAGCTTAGATGAGACCCAGTACTTC.

The V gene is TRBV5-1, the J gene TRBJ2-7, with TRBD2 matching over 7 bases. CDR1 is SGHRS and CDR2 is YFSETQ in the germline V gene. The CDR3 length is 19 residues. The ends lost 1 base at V and 3 bases at J; junction bases unmatched: 19. CDR3: CASSLYPVVRERFNYEQYF. DNA for the CDR3: TGCGCCAGCAGCTTGTACCCGGTGGTGCGGGAGAGGTTTAACTACGAGCAGTACTTC. Together with reference TRBV5-1 and TRBJ2-7, the CDR3 gives the full variable domain: KAGVTQTPRYLIKTRGQQVTLSCSPISGHRSVSWYQQTPGQGLQFLFEYFSETQRNKGNFPGRFSGRQFSNSRSEMNVSTLELGDSALYLCASSLYPVVRERFNYEQYFGPGTRLTVT.

The chain recombines TRBV18 with TRBJ2-1; 10 positions match TRBD1. V lost 1 base and J lost 7; bases outside the gene matches: 16. This CDR3 is 19 amino acids long. CDR1 and CDR2 (germline): KGHSH, LQKENI. The CDR3 region is CASSPLPLMTGGAGNEQFF. Written as DNA, the CDR3 is TGTGCCAGCTCACCACTTCCCTTGATGACAGGGGGCGCTGGGAATGAGCAGTTCTTC.

The genes are TRBV6-5 and TRBJ1-5; 7 nucleotides align to TRBD1. Germline V gene lookup returns CDR1 MNHEY and CDR2 SVGAGI. The V gene end was trimmed by 6 bases and the J gene end by 4 bases; junction bases not matched to a gene: 9. The CDR3 extends over 15 amino acids. DNA for the CDR3: TGTGCCAGCAGCTCGACCGGGGACAGAAATCAGCCCCAGCATTTT. It codes for CASSSTGDRNQPQHF.

The V call is TRBV6-1, the J call TRBJ2-1, with 10 bases that match TRBD2. The CDR3 runs 18 residues. CDR1 and CDR2 (germline): MNHNS, SASEGT. V lost 2 bases and J lost 2; bases outside the gene matches: 9. CDR3 region: CASSEQGASGRAYNEQFF. As DNA, the CDR3 is TGTGCCAGCAGTGAACAGGGGGCGAGCGGGAGGGCCTACAATGAGCAGTTCTTC.

This chain joins TRBV20-1 and TRBJ2-3; D gene ambiguous. CDR1 is DFQATT, CDR2 SNEGSKA, per germline (reference sequence). V was clipped by 4 bases and J by 6 bases, with 8 bases between them. The CDR3 has 11 residues. The CDR3: CSATERDTQYF. The CDR3 DNA sequence: TGCAGTGCTACCGAGCGTGATACGCAGTATTTT.

The chain links TRBV11-2 to TRBJ2-1; D is unresolved. The CDR3 runs 15 residues. The V end was cut by 0 bases, the J end by 6 bases, with 12 bases between. CDR1 and CDR2 from the germline V gene are SGHAT and FQNNGV. The DNA of the CDR3 is TGTGCCAGCAGCTTAGATGGTACCGGGTTCAATGAGCAGTTCTTC. It encodes CASSLDGTGFNEQFF.